This T cell receptor (beta chain) was observed in a study of blood T cell repertoires in COVID-19. Study-wide background: The cDNA or gDNA used as material had been derived from T cells, B-cell-depleted T cells, or PBMCs.

Germline CDR1 is MDHEN and CDR2 is SYDVKM. The V end was cut by 5 bases, the J end by 4 bases, with 20 bases between. CDR3 length: 16 amino acids. How the authors handled the data: Amplifying reference gene primers gave estimates of nucleated cell counts. Using immunoSEQ multiplex PCR, the repertoire was profiled, and TCRdb retains in-frame clones only, with some absent. The V and J calls and clone size were taken over from that table, and D and trimming were inferred from the DNA. The sample shows about 220,000 clones, around 85% of them seen only once. What was sequenced was peripheral blood. This sequence originates from a man aged 35 to 55 with acute or convalescent COVID-19. V and J are TRBV28 and TRBJ1-2, with D perhaps TRBD1 (5 bases). This CDR3 reads CASSIGGGRYLYGYTF. The CDR3 DNA follows: TGTGCCAGCAGTATCGGGGGGGGACGGTACCTCTATGGCTACACCTTC.